Given below is one TCR beta chain in context. Its antigen is undetermined. This specimen comes from a study of cytomegalovirus exposure and HLA in healthy donors. CDR3 length equals 15 residues. Germline-derived CDR1 and CDR2 are MNHEY and SMNVEV (reference sequence). V lost 2 bases and J lost 7, with 14 bases in between. Study-level findings and limits: When analyzed later, a missense DCLRE1C variant was found to be linked to TCR beta V- and J-gene trimming.

Both 60 Vbeta primers and 13 Jbeta primers went into the PCR. The table came from immunoSEQ multiplex PCR; TCRdb's copy has only in-frame clones and leaves some out. Across under 200,000 clones, the top ten clones capture almost 6.5% of the sample. The specimen sequenced was PBMCs. This rearrangement joins TRBV27 to TRBJ1-4; no clear D. This sequence originates from a young man in good health and CMV-seronegative. The CDR3 DNA follows: TGTGCCAGCAGTTTAGACTCCATGATTAGTGAAAAACTGTTTTTT. Translation gives CASSLDSMISEKLFF.